The present T cell receptor (beta chain) was sequenced within a study of regulatory T cells in long-lasting Graves disease. Construction of the TCR beta libraries employed iRepertoire HTBI primers in conjunction with Arm-PCR of CDR3 regions. Methods used by the authors: Across the samples, identification revealed around 65 TRBV and 11 to 15 TRBJ segments. TCRdb reprocessed the multiplex PCR reads with MiXCR, giving one entry per CDR3 protein. TCRdb, rather than the study authors, made the V and J calls. The table lists 300,000 to 500,000 distinct CDR3 sequences, 20% to 25% of them singletons. The time point: persistent/refractory GD, antithyroid drugs over 5 years with positive TRAb. The TCR library used RNA extracted from PBMCs. CDR3 length equals 13 residues. V shed 6 bases, J shed 6 bases, and the junction held 4 bases outside the gene matches. Germline V gives CDR1 SQVTM, CDR2 ANQGSEA. A note on this clonotype: The target antigen is unknown.

Overall study results and limits: Study of thyroid tissue was not done, with only peripheral blood studied.

The receptor was derived from a female donor with Graves disease. Sample: peripheral blood mononuclear cells (PBMCs), taken when the disease was refractory, from a patient treated with antithyroid drugs. The J gene is TRBJ2-7, the V gene TRBV29-1, with TRBD2 matching over 14 bases. In DNA, the CDR3 is TGCAGCGTCGCCGGACTAGCGGGAGGCGAGCAGTACTTC. Its translation: CSVAGLAGGEQYF.